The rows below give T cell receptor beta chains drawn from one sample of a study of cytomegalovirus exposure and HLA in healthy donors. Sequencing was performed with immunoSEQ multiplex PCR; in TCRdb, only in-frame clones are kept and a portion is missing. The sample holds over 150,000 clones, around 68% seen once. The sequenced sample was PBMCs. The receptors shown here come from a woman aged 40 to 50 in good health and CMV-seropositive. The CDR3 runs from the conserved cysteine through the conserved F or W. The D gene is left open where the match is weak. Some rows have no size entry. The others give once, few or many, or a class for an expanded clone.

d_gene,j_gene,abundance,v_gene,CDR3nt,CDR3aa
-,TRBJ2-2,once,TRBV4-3,TGCGCCAGCAGCCAAGACCGGGGGGCGGGGAACACCGGGGAGCTGTTTTTT,CASSQDRGAGNTGELFF
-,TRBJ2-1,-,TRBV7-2,TGTGCCAGCAGCTCCCTCCTGGGGGCCAATGAGCAGTTCTTC,CASSSLLGANEQFF
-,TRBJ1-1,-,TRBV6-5,TGTGCCAGCAGTTACTTCCGGAACACTGAAGCTTTCTTT,CASSYFRNTEAFF
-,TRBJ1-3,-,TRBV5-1,TGCGCCAGCAGCTTGGATAGAAACACCATATATTTT,CASSLDRNTIYF
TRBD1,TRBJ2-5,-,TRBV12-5,TGTGCTAGTGGGTTGACAGGGGCGGCCCAGTACTTC,CASGLTGAAQYF
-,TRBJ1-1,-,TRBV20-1,TGCAGTGCCAGGGTAAACACTGAAGCTTTCTTT,CSARVNTEAFF
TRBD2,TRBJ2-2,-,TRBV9,TGTGCCAGCAGCGCAAGCCGAGCGGGGGGATTGAACACCGGGGAGCTGTTTTTT,CASSASRAGGLNTGELFF
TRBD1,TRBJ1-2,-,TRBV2,TGTGCCAGCAGTGGTTCCCGGGACAGCTATGGCTACCCCTTC,CASSGSRDSYGYPF
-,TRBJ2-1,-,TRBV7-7,TGTGCTAGCAGCTTAGACACCTACAATGAGCAGTTCTTC,CASSLDTYNEQFF
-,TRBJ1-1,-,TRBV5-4,TGTGCCAGCAGCTTGAATGGCGGGAGGGCTGAAGCTTTCTTT,CASSLNGGRAEAFF
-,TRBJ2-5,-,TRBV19,TGTGCCAGTAGTATGTGGGGGGGCCAACCAGAGACCCAGTACTTC,CASSMWGGQPETQYF
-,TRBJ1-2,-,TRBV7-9,TGTGCCAGCAGCTTAGCAGCGATGAATGGCTACCCCTTC,CASSLAAMNGYPF
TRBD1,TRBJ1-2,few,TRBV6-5,TGTGCCAGCAGCCAACAGGGGCGCGGCTATGGCTACACCTTC,CASSQQGRGYGYTF
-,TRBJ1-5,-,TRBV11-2,TGTGCCAGCAGCTTAGGGACTCCCAATCAGCCCCAGCATTTT,CASSLGTPNQPQHF
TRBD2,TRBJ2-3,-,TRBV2,TGTGCCTGTACGCCTAGCGGGATTTCGACAGATACGCAGTATTTT,CACTPSGISTDTQYF
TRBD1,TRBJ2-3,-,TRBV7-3,TGTGCCAGCAGGGGGACAGGAGATACGCAGTATTTT,CASRGTGDTQYF
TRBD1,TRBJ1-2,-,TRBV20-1,TGCAGTGCTCCACAGGGGGAAGGCTACACCTTC,CSAPQGEGYTF
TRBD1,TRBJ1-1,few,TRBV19,TGTGCCAGTAGTCCTGGGACAGGGGGTTACACTGAAGCTTTCTTT,CASSPGTGGYTEAFF
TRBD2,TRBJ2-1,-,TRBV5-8,TGTGCCAGCAGGGGAGCGGGAGGATCGGTCAATGAGCAGTTCTTC,CASRGAGGSVNEQFF
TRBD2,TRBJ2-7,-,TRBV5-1,TGCGCCAGCAGCCCGGGACTAGCGGGAGAAGACGAGCAGTACTTC,CASSPGLAGEDEQYF
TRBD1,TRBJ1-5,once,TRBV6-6,TGTGCCAGCTGGGGCCCGGGACAGGGAGATCAGCCCCAGCATTTT,CASWGPGQGDQPQHF
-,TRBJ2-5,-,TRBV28,TGTGCCAGCAGTTTATGGCAGGGCTTCGGAGAGACCCAGTACTTC,CASSLWQGFGETQYF
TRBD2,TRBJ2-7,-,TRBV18,TGTGCCAGCTCACTCCTAGCGGGGGGGGACCACGAGCAGTACTTC,CASSLLAGGDHEQYF
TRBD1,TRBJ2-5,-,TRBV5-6,TGTGCCAGCAGCACAGGGGCGCAAGAGACCCAGTACTTC,CASSTGAQETQYF
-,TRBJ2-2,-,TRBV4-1,TGCGCCAGCAGCCAAGACCGAGACAGCATTAACACCGGGGAGCTGTTTTTT,CASSQDRDSINTGELFF
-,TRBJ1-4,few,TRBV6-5,TGTGCCAGCGGGGCATGGGATGAAAAACTGTTTTTT,CASGAWDEKLFF
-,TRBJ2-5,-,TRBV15,TGTGCCACCAGAGGACCTGGCAGGGTAGAGACCCAGTACTTC,CATRGPGRVETQYF
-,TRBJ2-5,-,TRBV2,TGTGCCAGCAGTGATTCGGGGGAAGAGACCCAGTACTTC,CASSDSGEETQYF
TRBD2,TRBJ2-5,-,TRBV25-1,TGTGCCAGCAGTGAGGGACTAGCGGGAGGTGGACAAGAGACCCAGTACTTC,CASSEGLAGGGQETQYF
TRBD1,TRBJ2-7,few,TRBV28,TGTGCCAGCAGATCCGGGACAGGGGCCTACGAGCAGTACTTC,CASRSGTGAYEQYF
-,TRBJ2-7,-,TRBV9,TGTGCCAGCAGCGTAGGGACCGTGGGGAGCGAGCAGTACTTC,CASSVGTVGSEQYF
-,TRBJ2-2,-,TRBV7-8,TGTGCCAGCAGCTTAGAACACCACACCGGGGAGCTGTTTTTT,CASSLEHHTGELFF
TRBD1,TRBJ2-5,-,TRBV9,TGTGCCAGCAGCGAACAGGGGGCGGGGGAGACCCAGTACTTC,CASSEQGAGETQYF
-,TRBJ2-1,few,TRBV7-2,TGTGCCAGCAGCTTAGCGCGGGGCGGGGAGCAGTTCTTC,CASSLARGGEQFF
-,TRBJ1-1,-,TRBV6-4,TGTGCCAGCAGTACCGACAGTCACACTGAAGCTTTCTTT,CASSTDSHTEAFF
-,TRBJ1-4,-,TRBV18,TGTGCCAGCTCACCAAGGGGGACTAATGAAAAACTGTTTTTT,CASSPRGTNEKLFF
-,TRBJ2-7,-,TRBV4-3,TGCGCCAGCAGCCAACAGGCGGAGGGGGAGCAGTACTTC,CASSQQAEGEQYF
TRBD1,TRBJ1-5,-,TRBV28,TGTGCCAGCAGTCAGGGACAGGATTGGGATCAGCCCCAGCATTTT,CASSQGQDWDQPQHF